The clone carrying this T cell receptor (beta chain) was found a few times. Its antigen remains unidentified. Unique molecular identifiers tagged the TCRbeta library. TCRdb passed the PCR reads through MiXCR, listing each CDR3 protein once. The sample lists 200,000 or so distinct CDR3 sequences; 8.4% were seen once. The data were taken from a study of T-cell reconstitution after alpha-beta-depleted transplantation in children. Study-level results: Reported findings indicate that, about two months after transplant, alpha-beta T cells came from several hundred expanded clones, which were derived from non-depleted graft cells. A year had passed since transplant, and T-cell counts and diversity by then came mostly from newly produced T cells. Surviving recipient cells, namely T cells and thymic progenitors, were the source of high day-60 TCRbeta diversity in some patients.

This clonotype was obtained from a male patient aged 2 to 10 who had a stem cell transplant for acute myeloid leukemia, so the T cells may come from the graft donor. The specimen comprised PBMCs, mostly from graft donor cells, sampled 360 days after TCRalphabeta/CD19-depleted stem cell transplant.

In DNA form, the CDR3 reads TGTGCCAGCAGCTTAGTCGGGATGAACACCGGGGAGCTGTTTTTT. Protein sequence: CASSLVGMNTGELFF. The chain recombines TRBV7-2 with TRBJ2-2; D may be TRBD2 (5 bases). Germline V gives CDR1 SGHTA, CDR2 FQGNSA. The CDR3 loop spans 15 amino acids. With 1 base removed from V and 1 base from J, the gap between germline ends came to 7 bases.